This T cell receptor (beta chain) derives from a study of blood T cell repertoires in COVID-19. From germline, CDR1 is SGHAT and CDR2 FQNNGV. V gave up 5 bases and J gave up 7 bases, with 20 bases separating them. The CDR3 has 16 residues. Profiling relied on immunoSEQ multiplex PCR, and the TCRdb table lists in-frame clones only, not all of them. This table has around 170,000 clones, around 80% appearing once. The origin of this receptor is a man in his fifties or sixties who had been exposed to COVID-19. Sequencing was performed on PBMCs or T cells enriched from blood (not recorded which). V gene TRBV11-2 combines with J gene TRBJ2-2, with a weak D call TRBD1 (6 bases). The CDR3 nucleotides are TGTGCCAGCAGCCGAACAGTGACAGGATCGGGCGGGGAGCTGTTTTTT. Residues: CASSRTVTGSGGELFF.